Presented here are 8 T cell receptor beta chains from one specimen sequenced in a study of response to subunit inactivated influenza vaccine. TCRdb re-derived calls from the RT-PCR reads in MiXCR, one entry per CDR3 protein. The data contain under 800,000 distinct CDR3 sequences, about 15% of them singletons. The sequences come from PBMCs from blood, collected about 14 days before vaccination. The receptors derive from a man in his forties or fifties who received an inactivated influenza vaccine.

The table lists this clonotype with many counts. The rearrangement uses TRBV12-3 or TRBV12-4 and TRBJ1-2, with 7 nucleotides matching TRBD1. J lost 3 bases, V lost 1 base, and 5 bases had no gene match. The CDR3 is made up of 15 amino acids. CDR3 DNA sequence: TGTGCCAGCAGTTTAGTAACAGGGGTATACTATGGCTACACCTTC. This sequence encodes CASSLVTGVYYGYTF.

This clonotype was picked up a small number of times. The chain has TRBV12-3 or TRBV12-4 and TRBJ2-2; D call uncertain. Deletions cut 6 bases from V and 2 bases from J, with 10 bases between. The length of the CDR3 is 14 residues. CDR3 region: CASRPWTNTGELFF. The CDR3 coding sequence is TGTGCCAGCAGACCTTGGACCAACACCGGGGAGCTGTTTTTT.

This clonotype appeared many times. In DNA form, the CDR3 reads TGCGCCAGCAGCCAAGTAACAGGGAAGCACGAGCAGTACTTC. Translated, it gives CASSQVTGKHEQYF. The chain joins TRBV4-3 to TRBJ2-7, with D perhaps TRBD1 (6 bases). CDR3 length: 14 amino acids. Between the trimmed V and J ends, which lost 1 base and 5 bases, there was a span of 12 bases. Germline assignment: CDR1 LGHNA and CDR2 YSLEER.

This clonotype was detected a few times. DNA of the CDR3: TGTGCCAGCAGTTCGCTGACCGGGGGTCGGACAGATACGCAGTATTTT. It specifies CASSSLTGGRTDTQYF. The rearrangement links TRBV28 to TRBJ2-3; D may be TRBD2 (6 bases). V was cut by 4 bases and J by 3 bases, with 17 bases left in between. CDR3 size: 16 residues. Per the germline V gene, CDR1 is MDHEN and CDR2 is SYDVKM.

The chain joins TRBV4-2 to TRBJ1-4; D remains ambiguous. Trimming pared 0 bases from V and 13 bases from J, leaving 12 bases between. The CDR3 totals 13 residues. Germline-derived CDR1 and CDR2 are LGHNA and YNFKEQ. The CDR3 loop reads CASSQDRTGGLFF. The CDR3 DNA reads TGTGCCAGCAGCCAAGATCGGACCGGCGGACTGTTTTTT.

In its sample, this clonotype was seen a few times. V is TRBV30 and J is TRBJ2-3; 11 bases align to TRBD2. This CDR3 is built from 18 residues. V dropped 3 bases and J dropped 0; count of bases not matched to a gene: 11. The germline CDR1 and CDR2 sequences are GTSNPN and SVGIG (reference sequence). This CDR3 is CAWSTKRLAGQSTDTQYF. CDR3 DNA sequence: TGTGCCTGGAGCACGAAGAGACTAGCGGGGCAAAGCACAGATACGCAGTATTTT.

The rearrangement uses TRBV28 and TRBJ1-1, with TRBD1 as a possible D gene (6 bases). V was cut by 7 bases and J by 6 bases, with 24 bases left in between. The CDR3 has 16 residues. Germline CDR1 MDHEN, CDR2 SYDVKM. The CDR3: CASTPPPGAGGPEAFF. In DNA, the CDR3 is TGTGCCAGCACCCCCCCACCAGGGGCCGGGGGCCCTGAAGCTTTCTTT.

The rearrangement links TRBV30 to TRBJ2-7; no clear D gene. Germline V gene data show CDR1 as GTSNPN and CDR2 as SVGIG (reference sequence). The CDR3 is made up of 14 amino acids. The V end was cut by 2 bases, the J end by 3 bases, with 14 bases between. This CDR3 reads CAWSFSQTLYEQYF. CDR3 nucleotides: TGTGCCTGGAGTTTTAGCCAAACCCTCTACGAGCAGTACTTC.